This TCR beta chain emerged from a study of cytomegalovirus exposure and HLA in healthy donors. Regarding the study as a whole: The TCR clusters that emerged in the first cohort tended, a later analysis found, to co-occur in the 120 or so validation repertoires.

The germline gives CDR1 SNHLY, CDR2 FYNNEI. The V segment lost 6 bases and the J segment 1 base; nucleotides outside the gene matches: 6. This CDR3 has 15 amino acids. Assay used: immunoSEQ multiplex PCR; TCRdb lists only in-frame clones, some missing. The repertoire holds 110,000 or so clones, with more than 85% as singletons. To note about this clone: Antigen specificity is unknown.

Sequenced material: PBMCs. The rearrangement links TRBV2 to TRBJ2-7, with TRBD2 identical over 10 bases. The clonotype was recovered from a woman aged 18-35 years in good health and CMV-seropositive. DNA for the CDR3: TGTGCCAGCAGACTCAGCGGGGGGGCGTCCTACGAGCAGTACTTC. Encoded protein: CASRLSGGASYEQYF.